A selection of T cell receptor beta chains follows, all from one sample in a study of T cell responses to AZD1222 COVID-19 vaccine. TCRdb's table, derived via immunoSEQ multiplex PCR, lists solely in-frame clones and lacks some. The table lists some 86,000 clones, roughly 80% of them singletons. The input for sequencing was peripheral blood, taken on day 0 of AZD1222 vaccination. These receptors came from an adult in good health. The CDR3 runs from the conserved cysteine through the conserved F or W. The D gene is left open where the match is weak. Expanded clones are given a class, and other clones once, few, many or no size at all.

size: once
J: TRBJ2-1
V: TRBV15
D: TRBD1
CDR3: CATSARQGRSYNEQFF
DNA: TGTGCCACCAGCGCGAGACAGGGTAGGTCCTACAATGAGCAGTTCTTC

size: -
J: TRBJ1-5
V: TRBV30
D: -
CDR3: CAWSVQEMQPQHF
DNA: TGTGCCTGGAGTGTACAGGAGATGCAGCCCCAGCATTTT

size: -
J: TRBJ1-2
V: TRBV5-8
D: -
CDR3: CASSQPQGYGYTF
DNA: TGTGCCAGCAGCCAGCCCCAGGGCTATGGCTACACCTTC

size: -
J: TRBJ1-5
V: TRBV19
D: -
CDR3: CASSPRDDYGGYQPQHF
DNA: TGTGCCAGTAGTCCCCGGGACGATTATGGGGGGTATCAGCCCCAGCATTTT

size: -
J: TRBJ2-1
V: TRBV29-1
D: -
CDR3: CSVEVGRILFF
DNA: TGCAGCGTTGAGGTGGGCAGGATACTGTTCTTC

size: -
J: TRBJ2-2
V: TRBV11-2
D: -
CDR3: CASSFMPRGVTGELFF
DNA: TGTGCCAGCAGCTTTATGCCTCGCGGGGTCACCGGGGAGCTGTTTTTT

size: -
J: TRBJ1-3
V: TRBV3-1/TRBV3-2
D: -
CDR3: CASSQGVNSGNTIYF
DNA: TGTGCCAGCAGCCAAGGGGTAAACTCTGGAAACACCATATATTTT

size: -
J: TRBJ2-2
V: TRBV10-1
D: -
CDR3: CASSETGGLNTGELFF
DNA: TGCGCCAGCAGTGAGACTGGCGGGTTAAACACCGGGGAGCTGTTTTTT

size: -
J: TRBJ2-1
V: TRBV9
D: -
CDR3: CASSVDLQGYNEQFF
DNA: TGTGCCAGCAGCGTAGATCTCCAAGGGTACAATGAGCAGTTCTTC

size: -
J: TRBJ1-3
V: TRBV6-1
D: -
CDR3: CASSSPAAGNTIYF
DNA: TGTGCCAGCAGTTCTCCCGCGGCTGGAAACACCATATATTTT

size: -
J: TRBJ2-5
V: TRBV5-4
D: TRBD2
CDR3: CASSPGLAGEETQYF
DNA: TGTGCCAGCAGCCCGGGACTAGCGGGAGAAGAGACCCAGTACTTC

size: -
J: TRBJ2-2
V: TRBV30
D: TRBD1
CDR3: CAWATGVNTGELFF
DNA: TGTGCCTGGGCGACAGGGGTGAACACCGGGGAGCTGTTTTTT

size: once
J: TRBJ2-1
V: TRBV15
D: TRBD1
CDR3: CATSREGQPYNEQFF
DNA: TGTGCCACCAGCAGAGAGGGACAGCCGTACAATGAGCAGTTCTTC

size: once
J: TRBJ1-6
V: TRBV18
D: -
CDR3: CASSPGGDSPLHF
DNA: TGTGCCAGCTCACCGGGGGGGGACTCACCCCTCCACTTT

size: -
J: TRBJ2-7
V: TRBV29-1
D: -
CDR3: CSVRENEQYF
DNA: TGCAGCGTTCGGGAGAACGAGCAGTACTTC

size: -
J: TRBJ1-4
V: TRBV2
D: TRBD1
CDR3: CASRWSGGQEKLFF
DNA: TGTGCCAGTAGATGGTCAGGGGGCCAGGAAAAACTGTTTTTT

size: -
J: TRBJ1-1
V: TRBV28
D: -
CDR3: CASNGGAGEAFF
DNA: TGTGCCAGTAACGGGGGAGCGGGTGAAGCTTTCTTT

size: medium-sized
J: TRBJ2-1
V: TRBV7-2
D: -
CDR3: CASSLRQIYNEQFF
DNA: TGTGCCAGCAGCTTACGACAGATATACAATGAGCAGTTCTTC

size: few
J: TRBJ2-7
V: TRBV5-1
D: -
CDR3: CASSSRDPAYEQYF
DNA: TGCGCCAGCAGCTCCCGGGACCCCGCCTACGAGCAGTACTTC

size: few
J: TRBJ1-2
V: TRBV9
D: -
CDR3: CASSVVGDYGYTF
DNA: TGTGCCAGCAGCGTAGTGGGGGACTATGGCTACACCTTC

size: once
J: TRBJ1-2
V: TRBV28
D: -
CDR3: CASSLSNGLVQDDYTF
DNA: TGTGCCAGCAGTTTGTCTAATGGTCTCGTACAGGACGACTACACCTTC

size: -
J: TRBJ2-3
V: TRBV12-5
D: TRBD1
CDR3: CASVRDRGSSTDTQYF
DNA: TGTGCTAGTGTACGGGACAGGGGCTCTAGCACAGATACGCAGTATTTT

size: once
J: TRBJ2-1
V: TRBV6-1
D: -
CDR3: CASSESLAGFSDEQFF
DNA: TGTGCCAGCAGTGAAAGCTTAGCTGGGTTTAGCGATGAGCAGTTCTTC

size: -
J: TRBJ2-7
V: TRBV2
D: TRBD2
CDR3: CASSEEAGDSYEQYF
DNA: TGTGCCAGCAGTGAAGAAGCGGGAGATTCCTACGAGCAGTACTTC

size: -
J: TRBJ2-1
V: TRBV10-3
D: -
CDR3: CAISEYGNEQFF
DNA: TGTGCCATCAGTGAGTACGGGAATGAGCAGTTCTTC

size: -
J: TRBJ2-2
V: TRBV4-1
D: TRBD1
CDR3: CASSHVGGWDTGELFF
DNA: TGCGCCAGCAGCCATGTAGGGGGCTGGGACACCGGGGAGCTGTTTTTT

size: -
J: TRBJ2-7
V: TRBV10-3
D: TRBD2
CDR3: CAISGGGRVAYEQYF
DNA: TGTGCCATCAGTGGCGGGGGGAGGGTCGCCTACGAGCAGTACTTC

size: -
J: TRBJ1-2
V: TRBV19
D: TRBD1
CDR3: CASTTDRIDGYTF
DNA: TGTGCCAGTACCACGGACAGGATCGATGGCTACACCTTC

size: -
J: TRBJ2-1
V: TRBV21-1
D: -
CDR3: CASSKGLAGGPRNEQFF
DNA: TGTGCCAGCAGCAAAGGCCTAGCGGGAGGGCCTCGGAATGAGCAGTTCTTC

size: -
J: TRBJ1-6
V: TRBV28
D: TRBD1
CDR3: CASSTPPGQLNSPLHF
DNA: TGTGCCAGCAGTACCCCACCGGGACAGCTCAATTCACCCCTCCACTTT

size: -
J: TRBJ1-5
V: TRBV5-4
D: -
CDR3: CASSLTVDRTNQPQHF
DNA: TGTGCCAGCAGCTTAACGGTGGACAGAACAAATCAGCCCCAGCATTTT

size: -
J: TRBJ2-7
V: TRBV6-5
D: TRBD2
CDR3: CASSYGREGNYEQYF
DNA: TGTGCCAGCAGTTACGGGCGGGAGGGCAACTACGAGCAGTACTTC

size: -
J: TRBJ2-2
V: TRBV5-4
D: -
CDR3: CASSSARVTGELFF
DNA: TGTGCCAGCAGCTCCGCCAGGGTTACCGGGGAGCTGTTTTTT

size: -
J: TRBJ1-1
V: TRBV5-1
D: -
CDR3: CASSFNVQGNTEAFF
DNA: TGCGCCAGCAGCTTTAATGTCCAGGGGAACACTGAAGCTTTCTTT

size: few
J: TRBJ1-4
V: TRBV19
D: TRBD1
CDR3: CASSITRGHEKLFF
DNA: TGTGCCAGTAGTATTACCAGGGGGCATGAAAAACTGTTTTTT

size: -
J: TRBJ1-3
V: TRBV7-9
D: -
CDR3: CASSLGGLGGSGNTIYF
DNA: TGTGCCAGCAGCTTAGGAGGGCTGGGCGGCTCTGGAAACACCATATATTTT

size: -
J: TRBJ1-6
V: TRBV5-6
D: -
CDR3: CASSVQGDSPLHF
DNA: TGTGCCAGCAGCGTGCAAGGAGATTCACCCCTCCACTTT

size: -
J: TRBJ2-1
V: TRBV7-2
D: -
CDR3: CASSSLASDTNEQFF
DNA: TGTGCCAGCAGCTCATTGGCTAGCGATACGAATGAGCAGTTCTTC